A single sample is the source of the 10 T cell receptor beta chains below, sequenced in a study of T cell clones after liver transplantation. Some clones are missing from TCRdb's copy, which holds only in-frame ones; the method was immunoSEQ multiplex PCR. The data contain roughly 55,000 clones, approximately 84% of them singletons. The specimen comprised CD4+ T cells from blood, sampled before liver transplant. These receptors came from a human donor who received a liver transplant.

The V and J genes are TRBV7-9 and TRBJ2-5; D is undetermined. V was shortened by 1 base and J by 2 bases, with 11 bases between the two germline ends. Germline loops: CDR1 SEHNR, CDR2 FQNEAQ (reference sequence). The CDR3 sequence is 15 residues long. In DNA form, the CDR3 reads TGTGCCAGCAGCTTAGGGTCTTATTCGCAAGAGACCCAGTACTTC. It codes for CASSLGSYSQETQYF.

V and J are TRBV15 and TRBJ1-2; 8 bases fit TRBD1. Germline CDR1 and CDR2: LNHNV and YYDKDF (reference sequence). V lost 0 bases to trimming and J lost 3 bases; unmatched junction nucleotides: 3. CDR3 size: 15 residues. The CDR3 loop reads CATSRDLGQDYGYTF. CDR3 sequence (DNA): TGTGCCACCAGCAGAGATCTGGGACAGGACTATGGCTACACCTTC.

The chain is built from TRBV19 and TRBJ1-5, with D unclear. This CDR3 comprises 16 residues. Trimming removed 1 base from V and 1 base from J, with 11 bases in between. Germline loops: CDR1 LNHDA, CDR2 SQIVND (reference sequence). The DNA of the CDR3 is TGTGCCAGTAGTATAGTGGCAGGAGCGAGCAATCAGCCCCAGCATTTT. This gives the protein CASSIVAGASNQPQHF. The entire variable domain, with the rest obtained from reference TRBV19 and TRBJ1-5, is as follows: DGGITQSPKYLFRKEGQNVTLSCEQNLNHDAMYWYRQDPGQGLRLIYYSQIVNDFQKGDIAEGYSVSREKKESFPLTVTSAQKNPTAFYLCASSIVAGASNQPQHFGDGTRLSIL.

The gene calls are TRBV19 and TRBJ2-1, with D possibly being TRBD1 or TRBD2 (6 bases each). V was cut by 5 bases and J by 12 bases, with 23 bases left in between. CDR3 length equals 15 residues. The germline CDR1 and CDR2 sequences are LNHDA and SQIVND (reference sequence). DNA for the CDR3: TGTGCCAGTAGTCCCCATCAGGCCCGAGAGGGGGGGCAGTTCTTC. This translates into CASSPHQAREGGQFF.

V gene TRBV27 combines with J gene TRBJ1-2; no clear D. Trimming removed 1 base at V and 7 bases at J, with 19 bases between. This CDR3 is 16 amino acids long. Germline V gene lookup returns CDR1 MNHEY and CDR2 SMNVEV (reference sequence). The CDR3 nucleotides are TGTGCCAGCAGTTTATTCCCAGGTGACGGGTCGGGTGGCTACACCTTC. It is translated as CASSLFPGDGSGGYTF.

The V gene is TRBV2, the J gene TRBJ2-3; 7 bases are shared with TRBD2. CDR3 length equals 16 residues. Germline-derived CDR1 and CDR2 are SNHLY and FYNNEI. V trimming: 6 bases; J trimming: 2 bases; junction bases outside the gene matches: 11. The chain's CDR3 is CASRFEGGGPTDTQYF. The CDR3 DNA is TGTGCCAGCAGATTCGAGGGCGGGGGACCCACAGATACGCAGTATTTT.

V gene TRBV5-1 combines with J gene TRBJ2-3, with D hard to call. The germline V gene encodes CDR1 SGHRS and CDR2 YFSETQ. The V end lost 4 bases, the J end lost 2 bases, and 14 bases lay between the germline ends. This CDR3 has 15 residues. CDR3 protein: CASSPEAVLTDTQYF. CDR3 nucleotides: TGCGCCAGCAGCCCGGAAGCAGTTCTCACAGATACGCAGTATTTT.

This clone was counted only a few times. The genes are TRBV7-2 and TRBJ1-6; 11 bases are shared with TRBD1. The ends lost 2 bases at V and 4 bases at J; junction bases unmatched: 4. Germline V CDR1 and CDR2: SGHTA, FQGNSA. This CDR3 has 17 residues. The CDR3 loop reads CASSLLGTGGYNSPLHF. CDR3 nucleotide sequence: TGTGCCAGCAGCTTACTAGGGACAGGGGGGTATAATTCACCCCTCCACTTT.

The V gene is TRBV28, the J gene TRBJ1-5, with 7 bases matching TRBD1. CDR3 length equals 15 residues. Per germline, CDR1 MDHEN and CDR2 SYDVKM. The ends lost 4 bases at V and 7 bases at J; junction bases unmatched: 10. This CDR3 is CASSSRNRGRQPQHF. CDR3 bases: TGTGCCAGCAGTTCCAGAAACAGGGGTCGGCAGCCCCAGCATTTT.

V and J are TRBV27 and TRBJ2-7; the D gene is possibly TRBD1 (7 bases). CDR1 is MNHEY, CDR2 SMNVEV, per germline (reference sequence). Trimming left V 4 bases short and J 4 bases short, with 17 bases between. The length of the CDR3 is 15 residues. The CDR3 DNA reads TGTGCCAGCAGTTCCGGACAGGCGGGGTCATACGAGCAGTACTTC. It yields the protein CASSSGQAGSYEQYF.